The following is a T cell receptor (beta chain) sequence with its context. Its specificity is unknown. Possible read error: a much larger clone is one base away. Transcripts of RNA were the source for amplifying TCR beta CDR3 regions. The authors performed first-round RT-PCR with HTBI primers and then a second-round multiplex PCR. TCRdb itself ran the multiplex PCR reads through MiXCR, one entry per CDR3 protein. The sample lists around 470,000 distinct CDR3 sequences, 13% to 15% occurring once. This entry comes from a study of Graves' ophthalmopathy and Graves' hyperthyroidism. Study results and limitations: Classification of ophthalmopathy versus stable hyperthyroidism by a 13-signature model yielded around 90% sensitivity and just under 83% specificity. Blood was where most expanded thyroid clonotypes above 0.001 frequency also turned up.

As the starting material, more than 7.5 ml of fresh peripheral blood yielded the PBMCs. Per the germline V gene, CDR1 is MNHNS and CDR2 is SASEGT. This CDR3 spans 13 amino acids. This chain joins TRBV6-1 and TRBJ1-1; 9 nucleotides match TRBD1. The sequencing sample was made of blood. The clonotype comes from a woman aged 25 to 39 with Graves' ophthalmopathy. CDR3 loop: CASSPPGQGEAVF. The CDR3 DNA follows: TGTGCCAGCAGTCCCCCGGGACAGGGTGAAGCTGTCTTT.